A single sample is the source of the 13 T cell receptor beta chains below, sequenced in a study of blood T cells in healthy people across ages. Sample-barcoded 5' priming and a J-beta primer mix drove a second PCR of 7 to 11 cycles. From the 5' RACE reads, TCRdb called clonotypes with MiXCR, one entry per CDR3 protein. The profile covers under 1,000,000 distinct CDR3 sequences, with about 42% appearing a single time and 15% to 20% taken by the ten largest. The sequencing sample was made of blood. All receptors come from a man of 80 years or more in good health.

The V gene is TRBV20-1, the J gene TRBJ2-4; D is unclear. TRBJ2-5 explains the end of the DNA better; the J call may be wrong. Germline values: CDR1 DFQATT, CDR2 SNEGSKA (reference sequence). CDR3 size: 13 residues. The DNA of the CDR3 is TGCAGTGCACCCTCGGCCGGATGGGAGACCCAGTACTTC. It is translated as CSAPSAGWETQYF.

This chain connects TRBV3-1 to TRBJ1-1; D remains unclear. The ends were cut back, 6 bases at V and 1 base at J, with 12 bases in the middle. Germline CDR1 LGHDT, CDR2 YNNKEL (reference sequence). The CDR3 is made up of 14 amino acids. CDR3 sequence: CASSRSDGNTEAFF. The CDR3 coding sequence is TGTGCCAGCAGTCGATCCGACGGGAACACTGAAGCTTTCTTT.

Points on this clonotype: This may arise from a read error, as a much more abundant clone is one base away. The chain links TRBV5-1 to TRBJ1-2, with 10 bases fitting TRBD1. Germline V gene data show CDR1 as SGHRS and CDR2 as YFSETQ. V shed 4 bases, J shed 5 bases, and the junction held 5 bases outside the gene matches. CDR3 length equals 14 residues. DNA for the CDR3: TGCGCCAGCAGCGCGGGGACAGGGGAATATGGCTACACCTTC. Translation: CASSAGTGEYGYTF. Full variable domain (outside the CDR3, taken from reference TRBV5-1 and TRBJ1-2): KAGVTQTPRYLIKTRGQQVTLSCSPISGHRSVSWYQQTPGQGLQFLFEYFSETQRNKGNFPGRFSGRQFSNSRSEMNVSTLELGDSALYLCASSAGTGEYGYTFGSGTRLTVV.

The CDR3 spells CASSQDLGTQQFF. Written as DNA, the CDR3 is TGCGCCAGCAGCCAAGATTTGGGGACTCAACAGTTCTTC. This chain links TRBV4-3 with TRBJ2-1; TRBD2 is a possible D gene (6 bases). Germline V CDR1 and CDR2: LGHNA, YSLEER. V lost 0 bases, J lost 13 bases, and 13 bases lay in between. The CDR3 runs to 13 residues.

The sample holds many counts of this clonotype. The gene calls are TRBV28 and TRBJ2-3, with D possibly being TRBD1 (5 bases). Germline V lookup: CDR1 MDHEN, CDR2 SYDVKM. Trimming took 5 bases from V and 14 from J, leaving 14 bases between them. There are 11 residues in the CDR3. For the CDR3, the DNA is TGTGCCAGCAGTAAACACCCCGACAGGTATTTT. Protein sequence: CASSKHPDRYF.

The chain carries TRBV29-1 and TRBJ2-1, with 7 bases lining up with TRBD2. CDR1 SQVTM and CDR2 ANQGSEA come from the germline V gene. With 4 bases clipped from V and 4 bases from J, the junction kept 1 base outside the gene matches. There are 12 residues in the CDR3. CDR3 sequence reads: CSVGDYYNEQFF. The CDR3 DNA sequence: TGCAGCGTTGGGGACTATTACAATGAGCAGTTCTTC.

CDR3 protein: CSARVKGGPYNEQFF. The CDR3 bases are TGCAGTGCTAGAGTTAAAGGGGGACCGTACAATGAGCAGTTCTTC. The chain recombines TRBV20-1 with TRBJ2-1; a weak D match, TRBD1 (6 bases). The CDR3 loop spans 15 amino acids. The germline CDR1 and CDR2 sequences are DFQATT and SNEGSKA (reference sequence). V was pared by 1 base and J by 4 bases, with 14 bases between.

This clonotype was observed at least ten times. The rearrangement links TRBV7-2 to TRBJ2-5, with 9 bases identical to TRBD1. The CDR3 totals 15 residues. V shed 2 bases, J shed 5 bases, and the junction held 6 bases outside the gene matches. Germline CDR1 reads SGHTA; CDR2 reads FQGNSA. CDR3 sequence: CASSLRTGAGETQYF. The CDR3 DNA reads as TGTGCCAGCAGCTTAAGGACAGGGGCGGGGGAGACCCAGTACTTC.

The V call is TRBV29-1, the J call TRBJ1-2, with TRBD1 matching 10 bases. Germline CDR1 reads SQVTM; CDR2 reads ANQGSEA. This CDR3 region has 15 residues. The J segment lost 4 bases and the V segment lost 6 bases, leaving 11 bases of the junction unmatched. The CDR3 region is CSVGQGVVGRYGYTF. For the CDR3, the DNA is TGCAGCGTAGGACAGGGGGTTGTAGGGCGCTATGGCTACACCTTC.

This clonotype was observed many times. The CDR3 sequence: CASSPASTYNEQFF. The DNA of the CDR3 is TGTGCCAGCAGCCCTGCTAGTACCTACAATGAGCAGTTCTTC. The chain couples TRBV4-2 to TRBJ2-1; D remains unclear. This CDR3 is 14 amino acids long. Looked up from germline, CDR1 is LGHNA and CDR2 is YNFKEQ. V shed 4 bases and J shed 2 bases, with 9 bases lying between them.

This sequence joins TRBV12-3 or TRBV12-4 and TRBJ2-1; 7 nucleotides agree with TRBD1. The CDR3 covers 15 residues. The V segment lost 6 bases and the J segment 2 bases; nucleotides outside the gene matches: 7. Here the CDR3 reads CASSYRDSAYNEQFF. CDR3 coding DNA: TGTGCCAGCAGCTACCGGGACAGTGCCTACAATGAGCAGTTCTTC.

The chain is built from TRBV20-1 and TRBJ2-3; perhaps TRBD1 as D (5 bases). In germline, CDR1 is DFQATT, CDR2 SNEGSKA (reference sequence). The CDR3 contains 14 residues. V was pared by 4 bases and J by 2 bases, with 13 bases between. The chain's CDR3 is CSAKGPMNTDTQYF. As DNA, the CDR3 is TGCAGTGCTAAGGGGCCTATGAACACAGATACGCAGTATTTT.

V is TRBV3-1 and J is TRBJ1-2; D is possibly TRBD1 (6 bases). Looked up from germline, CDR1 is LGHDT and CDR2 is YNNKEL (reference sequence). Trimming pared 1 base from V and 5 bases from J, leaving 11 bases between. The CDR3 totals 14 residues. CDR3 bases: TGTGCCAGCAGCCAAGCCGACAGGTCATATGGCTACACCTTC. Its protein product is CASSQADRSYGYTF.